This entry is about one T cell receptor (beta chain). As yet, its antigen is unknown. This CDR3 is built from 15 residues. The V gene's germline CDR1 is KGHDR and CDR2 SFDVKD. After removal of 4 bases from V and 3 bases from J, the junction contained 3 bases not matched to a gene. The data derive from a study of CD4 T cells in relation to SARS-CoV-2 and coronaviruses. Study details: TCR beta CDR3s were sequenced after approximately nine-day antigen culture of PBMCs.

CD4+ T cells from unexposed donors were obtained before the COVID-19 pandemic (2011-2018). Isolation of CD4+ T cells took place after less than 13 days in culture. Assay: immunoSEQ multiplex PCR; the TCRdb copy retains only in-frame clones and omits some. The sample holds tens of thousands of clones, more than 70% seen once. The genes are TRBV24-1 and TRBJ2-3, with 10 positions matching TRBD1. The receptor's source is a human donor in good health. The specimen was CD4+ T cells from PBMCs, cultured in vitro. The CDR3 protein is CATSDRDRGTDTQYF. CDR3 DNA: TGTGCCACCAGTGACCGGGACAGGGGTACAGATACGCAGTATTTT.